This T cell receptor (beta chain) came from a study of T cell clones after liver transplantation. Whole-study results and caveats: Low donor cell numbers restricted donor-reactive repertoire measurement in a couple of subjects.

CDR3 length: 13 residues. V gave up 2 bases and J gave up 8 bases; unmatched junction bases: 5. The germline CDR1 and CDR2 sequences are SQVTM and ANQGSEA. This clone was counted a single time. Its matching antigen is unknown. Only in-frame clones appear in the TCRdb table, and some are missing; sequencing was by immunoSEQ multiplex PCR. The sample has roughly 120,000 clones, 90% seen once; the top ten hold 0.83%. The sequences come from CD4+ T cells from blood, collected 12 months after liver transplant. This clonotype was sampled from a human patient who received a liver transplant. T cells may partly derive from the graft donor. The chain recombines TRBV29-1 with TRBJ1-2, with TRBD1 identical over 10 bases. Here the CDR3 DNA reads TGCAGCGTTGAAAGGGGGACAGGGGCCGGCTACACCTTC. This codes for CSVERGTGAGYTF.